Below, one T cell receptor beta chain is given with its context. The antigen is undetermined. The sample's treatment: approximately 11-day PBMC culture with coronavirus spike peptide pools or control peptides (ViraFEST assay). These data come from a study of vaccination and CD4 T cells after COVID-19. Across the study: The control cultures got either a CEFX pool, an HIV-1 Nef pool, or no peptide at all.

Sequenced with the Oncomine TCR Beta short-read assay was DNA taken from cultured CD4+ T cells. The genomic DNA was obtained from cultured CD4+ T cells by extraction with the QIAamp micro DNA kit. TCRdb used MiXCR to reprocess the PCR reads, holding one entry per CDR3 protein. The sample holds roughly 12,000 distinct CDR3 sequences, 44% seen once. Trimming cost V 4 bases and J 1 base; bases outside gene matches: 4. This CDR3 spans 15 amino acids. Germline assignment: CDR1 MRHNA and CDR2 SNTAGT. This sequence originates from a human donor with COVID-19. This chain connects TRBV6-4 to TRBJ2-3; 8 bases align to TRBD2. The sample consisted of cultured CD4+ T cells from blood. CDR3 loop: CASSVRGARTDTQYF. CDR3 coding DNA: TGTGCCAGCAGTGTGCGGGGGGCGCGCACAGATACGCAGTATTTT.